This paragraph reports one TCR beta chain. Its antigen is unidentified. The data originate from a study of PD-1 blockade in classical Hodgkin lymphoma. General study points: At C4D1, TCR diversity had climbed significantly for CD4+ cells, though not for CD8+ cells. Newly diagnosed patients had diversity similar to the baseline diversity of complete responders. Before treatment, TCR diversity in newly diagnosed patients was reportedly lower than in healthy donors.

Each of the patients experienced relapse following autologous stem cell transplantation, and their brentuximab vedotin exposure differed. Patients' outcomes at their best amounted to complete response, partial response or progressive disease. Only in-frame clones appear in the TCRdb table, and some are missing; sequencing was by immunoSEQ multiplex PCR. This sample has about 15,000 clones, with more than 70% found just once. The TCR was taken from a human donor with classical Hodgkin lymphoma. This specimen consisted of peripheral blood mononuclear cells (PBMCs), obtained before the second cycle of nivolumab.

For the CDR3, the DNA is TGTGCCAGCAGTAGAGGGGGCTCTGGAAACACCATATATTTT. It codes for CASSRGGSGNTIYF. The genes are TRBV25-1 and TRBJ1-3; possibly TRBD1 for D (6 bases). The CDR3 spans 14 residues. The ends were cut back, 5 bases at V and 0 bases at J, with 8 bases in the middle. The germline V gene has CDR1 MGHDK and CDR2 SYGVNS.